In this sample, the clone carrying this TCR beta chain turned up once. Only in-frame clones appear in the TCRdb table, and some are missing; sequencing was by immunoSEQ multiplex PCR. The sample lists under 150,000 clones, 75% to 90% occurring once. Enrollees, about 18 to 90 years old, lived in about two dozen US areas. In germline, CDR1 is SGHDN, CDR2 FVKESK. Trimming removed 1 base from V and 4 bases from J; junction bases left unmatched: 4. This CDR3 is built from 15 residues. This sample stems from a study of blood T cell repertoires in COVID-19. The sequence was obtained from a man over 45 in a cohort exposed to, infected with or recovered from COVID-19 (not recorded which). Input material: PBMCs or T cells enriched from blood (not recorded which). This sequence joins TRBV14 and TRBJ2-1, with 7 bases identical to TRBD2. CDR3 loop: CASSQATSIYNEQFF. CDR3 DNA: TGTGCCAGCAGCCAAGCGACTAGCATTTACAATGAGCAGTTCTTC. Complete variable domain (other parts from reference TRBV14 and TRBJ2-1): EAGVTQFPSHSVIEKGQTVTLRCDPISGHDNLYWYRRVMGKEIKFLLHFVKESKQDESGMPNNRFLAERTGGTYSTLKVQPAELEDSGVYFCASSQATSIYNEQFFGPGTRLTVL.